Included here is one T cell receptor (beta chain) sequence, with context. What it recognizes is unknown. The data derive from a study of cytomegalovirus exposure and HLA in healthy donors. Overall study: Later, an analysis reported that the 130 or so validation repertoires had used the same platform as the roughly 650 first-cohort repertoires.

Trimming removed 3 bases at V and 4 bases at J, with 15 bases between. The CDR3 totals 15 residues. CDR1 and CDR2 from the germline V gene are MNHNS and SASEGT. The study's findings and limits: First-cohort TCR clusters were later found to tend to co-occur in the roughly 110 validation repertoires. Using the classifier, cytomegalovirus status was reportedly diagnosed with high specificity and sensitivity.

Some clones are missing from TCRdb's copy, which holds only in-frame ones; the method was immunoSEQ multiplex PCR. The data hold about 75,000 clones, with around 81% observed a single time. The donors were in the roughly 110-subject validation cohort; that cohort was separate from the 666-subject first cohort. This receptor was taken from a man aged 25 to 45 in good health and CMV-seronegative. The chain recombines TRBV6-1 with TRBJ1-1, with D possibly matching TRBD1 (6 bases). The sequenced sample consisted of PBMCs. The CDR3 sequence is CASSETGGAVTEAFF. In nucleotides, the CDR3 is TGTGCCAGCAGTGAGACGGGGGGGGCGGTCACTGAAGCTTTCTTT.